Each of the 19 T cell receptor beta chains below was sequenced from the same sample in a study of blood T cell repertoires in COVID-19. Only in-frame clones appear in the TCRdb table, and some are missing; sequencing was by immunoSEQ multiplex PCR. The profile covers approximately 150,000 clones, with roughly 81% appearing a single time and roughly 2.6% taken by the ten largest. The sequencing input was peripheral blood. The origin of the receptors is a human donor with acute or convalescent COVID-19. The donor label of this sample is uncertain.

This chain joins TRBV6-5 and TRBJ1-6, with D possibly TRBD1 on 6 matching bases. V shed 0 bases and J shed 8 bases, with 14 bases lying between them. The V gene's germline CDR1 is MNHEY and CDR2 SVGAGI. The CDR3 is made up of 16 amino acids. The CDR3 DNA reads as TGTGCCAGCAGTTACTCGGGAGGGGCAGGGGATTCACCCCTCCACTTT. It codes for CASSYSGGAGDSPLHF.

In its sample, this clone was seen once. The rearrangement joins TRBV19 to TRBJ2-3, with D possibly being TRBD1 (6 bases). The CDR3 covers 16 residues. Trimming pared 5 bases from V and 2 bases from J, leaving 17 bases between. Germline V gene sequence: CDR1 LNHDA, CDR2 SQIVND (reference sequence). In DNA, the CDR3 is TGTGCCAGTAGTGCCCAGGGGCAGTGGAACACAGATACGCAGTATTTT. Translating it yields CASSAQGQWNTDTQYF.

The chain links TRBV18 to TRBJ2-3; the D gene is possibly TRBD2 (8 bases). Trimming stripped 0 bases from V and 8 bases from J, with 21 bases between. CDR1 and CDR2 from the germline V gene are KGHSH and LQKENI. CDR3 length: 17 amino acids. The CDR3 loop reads CASSPPGTAGATRTQYF. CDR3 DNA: TGTGCCAGCTCACCACCGGGGACAGCGGGAGCCACACGTACGCAGTATTTT.

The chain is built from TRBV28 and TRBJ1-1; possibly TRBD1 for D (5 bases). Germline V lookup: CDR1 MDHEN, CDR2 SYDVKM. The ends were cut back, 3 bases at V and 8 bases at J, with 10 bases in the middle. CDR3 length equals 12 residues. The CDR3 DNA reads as TGTGCCAGCAGTTTCAGGGTATCCGAAGCTTTCTTT. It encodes CASSFRVSEAFF. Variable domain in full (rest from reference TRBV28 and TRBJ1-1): DVKVTQSSRYLVKRTGEKVFLECVQDMDHENMFWYRQDPGLGLRLIYFSYDVKMKEKGDIPEGYSVSREKKERFSLILESASTNQTSMYLCASSFRVSEAFFGQGTRLTVV.

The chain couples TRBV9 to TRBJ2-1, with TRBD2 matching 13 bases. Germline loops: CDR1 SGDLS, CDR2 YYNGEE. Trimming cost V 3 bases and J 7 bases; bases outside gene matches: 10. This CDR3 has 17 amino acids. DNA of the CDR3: TGTGCCAGCAGCGCAACCATAACTAGCGGGAGGGGGAATGAGCAGTTCTTC. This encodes CASSATITSGRGNEQFF.

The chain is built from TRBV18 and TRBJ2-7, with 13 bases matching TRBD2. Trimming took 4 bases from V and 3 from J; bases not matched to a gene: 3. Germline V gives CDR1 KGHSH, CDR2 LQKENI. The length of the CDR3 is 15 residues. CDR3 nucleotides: TGTGCCAGCTCACAGGGACTAGCGGGAAACTACGAGCAGTACGTC. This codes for CASSQGLAGNYEQYV.

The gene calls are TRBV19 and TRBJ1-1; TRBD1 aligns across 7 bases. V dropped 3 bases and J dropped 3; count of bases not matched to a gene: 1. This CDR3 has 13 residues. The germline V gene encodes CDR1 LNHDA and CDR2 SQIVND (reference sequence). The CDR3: CASSIRGDTEAFF. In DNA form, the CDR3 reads TGTGCCAGTAGTATCAGGGGGGACACTGAAGCTTTCTTT.

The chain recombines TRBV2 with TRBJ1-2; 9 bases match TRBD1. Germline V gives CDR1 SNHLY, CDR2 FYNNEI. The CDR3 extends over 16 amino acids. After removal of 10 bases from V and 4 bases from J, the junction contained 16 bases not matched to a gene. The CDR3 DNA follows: TGTGCCACCATCCGGGACAGGGCTGGCAGAGGCTATGGCTACACCTTC. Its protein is CATIRDRAGRGYGYTF.

CDR3 residues: CAISESQGHQPQHF. CDR3 nucleotide sequence: TGTGCCATCAGTGAGTCCCAGGGTCATCAGCCCCAGCATTTT. The rearrangement uses TRBV10-3 and TRBJ1-5; perhaps TRBD1 as D (5 bases). The CDR3 runs to 14 residues. V lost 0 bases to trimming and J lost 5 bases, with 8 bases between them. Germline V gives CDR1 ENHRY, CDR2 SYGVKD.

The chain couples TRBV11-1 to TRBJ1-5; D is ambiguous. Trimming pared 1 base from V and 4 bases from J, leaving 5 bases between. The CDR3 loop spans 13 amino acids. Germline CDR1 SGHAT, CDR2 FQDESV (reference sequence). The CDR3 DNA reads TGTGCCAGCAGCTTAGACTTGAATCAGCCCCAGCATTTT. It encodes CASSLDLNQPQHF.

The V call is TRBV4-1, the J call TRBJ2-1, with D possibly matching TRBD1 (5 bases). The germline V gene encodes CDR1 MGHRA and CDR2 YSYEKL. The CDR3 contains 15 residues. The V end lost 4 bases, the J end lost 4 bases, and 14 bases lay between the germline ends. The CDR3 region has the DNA TGCGCCAGCAGCCTACAGGAATCCCCTTACAATGAGCAGTTCTTC. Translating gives CASSLQESPYNEQFF.

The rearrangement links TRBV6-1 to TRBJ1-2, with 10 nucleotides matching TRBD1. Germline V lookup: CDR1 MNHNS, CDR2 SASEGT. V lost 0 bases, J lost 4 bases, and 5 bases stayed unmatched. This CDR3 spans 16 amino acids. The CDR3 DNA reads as TGTGCCAGCAGTGAAGCGACGGGACAGGGGTCCTATGGCTACACCTTC. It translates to CASSEATGQGSYGYTF.

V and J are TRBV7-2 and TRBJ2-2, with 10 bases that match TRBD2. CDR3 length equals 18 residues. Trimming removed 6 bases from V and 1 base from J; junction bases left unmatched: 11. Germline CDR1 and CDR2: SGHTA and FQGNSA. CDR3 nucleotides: TGTGCCAGCAGTCAAAATCTAGCGGGGGCCGTGAACACCGGGGAGCTGTTTTTT. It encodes CASSQNLAGAVNTGELFF.

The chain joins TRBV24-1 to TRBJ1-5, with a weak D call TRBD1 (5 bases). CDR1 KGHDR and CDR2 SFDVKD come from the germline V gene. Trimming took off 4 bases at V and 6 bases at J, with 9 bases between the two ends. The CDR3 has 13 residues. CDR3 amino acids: CATSDRDSQPQHF. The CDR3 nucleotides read TGTGCCACCAGTGACAGGGACTCTCAGCCCCAGCATTTT.

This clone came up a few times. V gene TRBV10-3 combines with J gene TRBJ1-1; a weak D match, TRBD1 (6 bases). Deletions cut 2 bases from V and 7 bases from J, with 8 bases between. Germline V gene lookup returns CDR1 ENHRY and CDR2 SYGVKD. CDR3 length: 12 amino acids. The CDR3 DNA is TGTGCCATCAGTGAGACAGGGCATGAAGCTTTCTTT. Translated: CAISETGHEAFF.

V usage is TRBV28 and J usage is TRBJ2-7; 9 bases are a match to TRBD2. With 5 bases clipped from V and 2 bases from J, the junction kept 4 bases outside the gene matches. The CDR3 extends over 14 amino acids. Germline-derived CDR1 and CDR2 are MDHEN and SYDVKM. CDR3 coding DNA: TGTGCCAGCAGTGGGACTAGCCTTCCCTACGAGCAGTACTTC. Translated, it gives CASSGTSLPYEQYF.

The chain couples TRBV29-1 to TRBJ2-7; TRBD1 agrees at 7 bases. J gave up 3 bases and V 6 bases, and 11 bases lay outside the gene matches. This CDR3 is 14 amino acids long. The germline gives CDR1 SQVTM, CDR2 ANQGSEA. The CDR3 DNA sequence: TGCAGCGTCTTGGGACAGATAGCAGGCTACGAGCAGTACTTC. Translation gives CSVLGQIAGYEQYF.

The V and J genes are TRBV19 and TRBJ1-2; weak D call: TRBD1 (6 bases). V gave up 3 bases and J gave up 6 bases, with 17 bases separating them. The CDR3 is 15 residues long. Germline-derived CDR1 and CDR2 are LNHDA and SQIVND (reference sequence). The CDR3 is CASSIRRGAEDGYTF. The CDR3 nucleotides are TGTGCCAGTAGTATTAGACGGGGGGCTGAGGATGGCTACACCTTC.

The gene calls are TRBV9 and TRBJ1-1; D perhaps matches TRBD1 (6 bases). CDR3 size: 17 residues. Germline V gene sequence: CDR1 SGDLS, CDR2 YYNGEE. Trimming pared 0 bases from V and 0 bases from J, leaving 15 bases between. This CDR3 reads CASSVEGVGRMNTEAFF. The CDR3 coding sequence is TGTGCCAGCAGCGTAGAGGGGGTGGGGAGAATGAACACTGAAGCTTTCTTT.